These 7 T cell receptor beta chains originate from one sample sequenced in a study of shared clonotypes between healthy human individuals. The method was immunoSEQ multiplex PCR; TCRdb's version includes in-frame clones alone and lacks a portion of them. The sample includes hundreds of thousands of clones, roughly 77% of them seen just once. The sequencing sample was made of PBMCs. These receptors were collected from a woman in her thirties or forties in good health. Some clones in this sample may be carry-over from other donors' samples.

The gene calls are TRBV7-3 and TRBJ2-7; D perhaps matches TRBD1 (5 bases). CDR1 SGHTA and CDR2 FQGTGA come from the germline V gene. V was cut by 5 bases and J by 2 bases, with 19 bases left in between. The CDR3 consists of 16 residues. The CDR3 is CASSPTETARPYEQYF. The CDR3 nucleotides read TGTGCCAGCAGCCCCACAGAGACAGCTCGTCCCTACGAGCAGTACTTC.

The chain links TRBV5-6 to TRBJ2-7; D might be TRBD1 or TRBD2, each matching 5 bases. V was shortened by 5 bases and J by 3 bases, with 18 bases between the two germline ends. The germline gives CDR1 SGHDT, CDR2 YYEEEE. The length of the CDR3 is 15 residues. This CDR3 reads CASSTWPGTLYEQYF. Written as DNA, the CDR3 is TGTGCCAGCAGTACCTGGCCAGGGACGCTCTACGAGCAGTACTTC.

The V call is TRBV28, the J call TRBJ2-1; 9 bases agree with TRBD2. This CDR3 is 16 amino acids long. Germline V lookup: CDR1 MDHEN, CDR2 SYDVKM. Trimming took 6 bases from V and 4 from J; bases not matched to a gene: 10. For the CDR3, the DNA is TGTGCCAGCAGCCCGCATAGAGCGGGAGGTTACAATGAGCAGTTCTTC. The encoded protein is CASSPHRAGGYNEQFF.

The DNA of the CDR3 is TGTGCCAGCTCCCATCATGAGACCCAGTACTTC. It specifies CASSHHETQYF. This chain uses TRBV18 with TRBJ2-5; the D is unclear. The CDR3 contains 11 residues. In germline, CDR1 is KGHSH, CDR2 LQKENI. Trimming took off 6 bases at V and 5 bases at J, with 7 bases between the two ends.

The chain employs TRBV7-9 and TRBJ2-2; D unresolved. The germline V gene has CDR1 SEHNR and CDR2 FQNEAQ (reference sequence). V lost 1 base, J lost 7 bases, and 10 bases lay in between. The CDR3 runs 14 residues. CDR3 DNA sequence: TGTGCCAGCAGCTTAGGGGCTGGGATCGGGGAGCTGTTTTTT. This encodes CASSLGAGIGELFF.

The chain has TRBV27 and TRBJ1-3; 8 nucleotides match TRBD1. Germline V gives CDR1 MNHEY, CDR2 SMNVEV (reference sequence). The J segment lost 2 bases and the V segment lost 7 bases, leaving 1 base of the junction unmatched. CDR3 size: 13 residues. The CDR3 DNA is TGTGCCAGCAAACAGGGGGCTGGAAACACCATATATTTT. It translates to CASKQGAGNTIYF.

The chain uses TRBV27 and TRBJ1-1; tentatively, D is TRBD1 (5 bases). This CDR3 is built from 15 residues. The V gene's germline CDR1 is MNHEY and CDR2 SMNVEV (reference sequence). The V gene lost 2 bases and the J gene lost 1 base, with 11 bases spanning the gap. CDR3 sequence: CASSLVWDENTEAFF. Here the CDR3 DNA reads TGTGCCAGCAGTTTAGTTTGGGACGAGAACACTGAAGCTTTCTTT.